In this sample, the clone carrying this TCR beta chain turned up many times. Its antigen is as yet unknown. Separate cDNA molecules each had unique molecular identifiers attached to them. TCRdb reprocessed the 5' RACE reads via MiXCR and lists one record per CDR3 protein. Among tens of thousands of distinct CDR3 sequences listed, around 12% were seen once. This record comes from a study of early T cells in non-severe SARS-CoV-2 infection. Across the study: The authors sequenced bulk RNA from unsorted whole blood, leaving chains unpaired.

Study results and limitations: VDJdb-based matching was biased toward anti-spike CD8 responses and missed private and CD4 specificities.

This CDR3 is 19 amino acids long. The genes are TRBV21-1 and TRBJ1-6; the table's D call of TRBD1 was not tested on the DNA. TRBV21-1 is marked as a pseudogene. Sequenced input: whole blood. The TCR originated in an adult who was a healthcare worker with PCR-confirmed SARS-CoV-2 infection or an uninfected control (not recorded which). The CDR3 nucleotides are TGTGCCAGCAGCAAACCTACTCCGGGACGGTCAGCCCATAATTCACCCCTCCACTTT. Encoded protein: CASSKPTPGRSAHNSPLHF.